This paragraph reports one T cell receptor (beta chain). The table came from immunoSEQ multiplex PCR; TCRdb's copy has only in-frame clones and leaves some out. Counted here are 90,000 to 130,000 clones, around nine tenths occurring once; the ten biggest clones make up 1% to 1.5%. This entry comes from a study of siplizumab effects on memory and regulatory T cells. The CDR3 is made up of 15 amino acids. V lost 1 base to trimming and J lost 1 base; unmatched junction nucleotides: 3. Looked up from germline, CDR1 is MGHDK and CDR2 is SYGVNS. Input material: CD4+ T cells sorted from blood. The chain employs TRBV25-1 and TRBJ1-1; 7 nucleotides line up with TRBD1. The origin of this receptor is a human donor in good health. CDR3 sequence reads: CASSEWDSKNTEAFF. CDR3 nucleotides: TGTGCCAGCAGTGAATGGGACAGCAAGAACACTGAAGCTTTCTTT.